What follows are 31 T cell receptor beta chains derived from one specimen sequenced in a study of shared clonotypes between healthy human individuals. Some clones are missing from TCRdb's copy, which holds only in-frame ones; the method was immunoSEQ multiplex PCR. The table lists 850,000 to 1,200,000 clones, 65% to 75% of them singletons. Sequencing was carried out using memory CD4+ T cells sorted from blood. The subset is: CD45RA-negative fraction. The receptor source for this set is a man aged 18 to 35 in good health.

The V call is TRBV6-1, the J call TRBJ1-2; TRBD1 matches 10 bases. The V gene end was trimmed by 8 bases and the J gene end by 4 bases; junction bases not matched to a gene: 4. In germline, CDR1 is MNHNS, CDR2 SASEGT. The CDR3 is 13 amino acids. The CDR3 loop reads CASQGDRGYGYTF. The DNA of the CDR3 is TGTGCCAGCCAGGGGGACAGGGGCTATGGCTACACCTTC.

This chain uses TRBV11-3 with TRBJ2-7; D may be TRBD1 (5 bases). The CDR3 length is 16 residues. The germline CDR1 and CDR2 sequences are SGHNT and YENEEA. V was shortened by 1 base and J by 2 bases, with 15 bases between the two germline ends. The CDR3 spells CASSLGGGSRAYEQYF. The CDR3 coding sequence is TGTGCCAGCAGCTTAGGGGGCGGCAGCAGAGCCTACGAGCAGTACTTC.

For this clone: Other DNA sequences in this sample translate to the same CDR3. The CDR3 reads CSASLDTQYF. Here the CDR3 DNA reads TGCAGTGCGTCGCTGGATACGCAGTATTTT. The gene calls are TRBV20-1 and TRBJ2-3; no firm D call. Germline loops: CDR1 DFQATT, CDR2 SNEGSKA (reference sequence). The CDR3 runs 10 residues. V lost 6 bases and J lost 6, with 7 bases in between.

This clone came up a few times. The gene calls are TRBV5-4 and TRBJ1-6; weak D call: TRBD1 (5 bases). Trimming took 4 bases from V and 9 from J, leaving 17 bases between them. The CDR3 is made up of 15 amino acids. Germline values: CDR1 SGHNT, CDR2 YYREEE (reference sequence). The CDR3 sequence is CASSPGGGDSSPLHF. In nucleotides, the CDR3 is TGTGCCAGCAGCCCTGGGGGAGGGGATAGTTCACCCCTCCACTTT.

The genes are TRBV19 and TRBJ2-7; 10 bases map to TRBD2. Germline values: CDR1 LNHDA, CDR2 SQIVND (reference sequence). Losses at the gene ends were 1 base for V and 3 bases for J; bases not matched to a gene: 6. CDR3 size: 16 residues. CDR3: CASSIGLAGVGYEQYF. CDR3 sequence (DNA): TGTGCCAGTAGTATAGGCCTAGCGGGGGTTGGCTACGAGCAGTACTTC. The full variable domain, with the rest looked up from reference TRBV19 and TRBJ2-7, is DGGITQSPKYLFRKEGQNVTLSCEQNLNHDAMYWYRQDPGQGLRLIYYSQIVNDFQKGDIAEGYSVSREKKESFPLTVTSAQKNPTAFYLCASSIGLAGVGYEQYFGPGTRLTVT.

In the case of this clone: This specimen includes other DNA sequences encoding the same CDR3. The V call is TRBV18, the J call TRBJ2-3; D not certain. Germline lookup yields CDR1 KGHSH and CDR2 LQKENI. Trimming left V 1 base short and J 5 bases short, with 4 bases between. This CDR3 is 12 amino acids long. CDR3 in DNA: TGTGCCAGCTCACCACTCAGAGATACGCAGTATTTT. It specifies CASSPLRDTQYF. Filled out from reference TRBV18 and TRBJ2-3, the complete variable domain reads NAGVMQNPRHLVRRRGQEARLRCSPMKGHSHVYWYRQLPEEGLKFMVYLQKENIIDESGMPKERFSAEFPKEGPSILRIQQVVRGDSAAYFCASSPLRDTQYFGPGTRLTVL.

The chain uses TRBV23-1 and TRBJ2-7, with D perhaps being TRBD1 or TRBD2 (5 bases each). TRBV23-1 is sorted into the ORF group, with uncertain function. V lost 8 bases to trimming and J lost 3 bases, with 14 bases between them. The CDR3 consists of 13 residues. CDR3 in DNA: TGCGCCAGCCGGGGCAGGTGGGGCTACGAGCAGTACTTC. Protein: CASRGRWGYEQYF.

The chain carries TRBV7-2 and TRBJ2-1; D perhaps matches TRBD1 (7 bases). CDR1 and CDR2 from the germline V gene are SGHTA and FQGNSA. The CDR3 is made up of 16 amino acids. V was trimmed by 5 bases and J by 2 bases, leaving 16 bases between them. The CDR3 nucleotides are TGTGCCAGCAGCCAGGGGGGCGGAGGCCCCTACAATGAGCAGTTCTTC. It codes for CASSQGGGGPYNEQFF.

The chain links TRBV6-6 to TRBJ1-2, with D unresolved. CDR3 length: 12 amino acids. CDR1 is MNHNY and CDR2 is SVGAGI in the germline V gene (reference sequence). The V end lost 11 bases, the J end lost 1 base, and 11 bases lay between the germline ends. CDR3 in DNA: TGTGCCGCGTGGCTACTTAACTATGGCTACACCTTC. Amino acid sequence: CAAWLLNYGYTF.

The chain has TRBV7-2 and TRBJ2-7, with D possibly being TRBD2 (5 bases). CDR3 length equals 16 residues. Germline CDR1 reads SGHTA; CDR2 reads FQGNSA. Between the trimmed V and J ends, which lost 5 bases and 5 bases, there was a span of 22 bases. CDR3 sequence reads: CASSPSPDLLRDEQYF. CDR3 DNA: TGTGCCAGCAGCCCCTCACCGGACTTATTAAGGGACGAGCAGTACTTC.

This chain joins TRBV25-1 and TRBJ1-3, with D perhaps matching TRBD1 (6 bases). The CDR3 runs to 16 residues. Trimming cost V 0 bases and J 3 bases, with 12 bases left between them. Germline lookup yields CDR1 MGHDK and CDR2 SYGVNS. CDR3 nucleotide sequence: TGTGCCAGCAGTGAATACGGCAGGGGAGTTGGAAACACCATATATTTT. Translation gives CASSEYGRGVGNTIYF.

The chain employs TRBV4-1 and TRBJ2-1; 7 bases match TRBD2. The V and J ends lost 2 bases and 2 bases, in that order; junction bases with no gene match: 3. CDR1 MGHRA and CDR2 YSYEKL come from the germline V gene. There are 15 residues in the CDR3. The CDR3 loop is CASSQSGGTYNEQFF. The CDR3 DNA sequence: TGCGCCAGCAGCCAATCCGGGGGGACCTACAATGAGCAGTTCTTC.

Comment on this clone: Other nucleotide sequences from this sample produce the same CDR3. The rearrangement joins TRBV7-2 to TRBJ2-3; D unclear. Between the trimmed V and J ends, which lost 4 bases and 3 bases, there was a span of 8 bases. Germline lookup yields CDR1 SGHTA and CDR2 FQGNSA. The CDR3 spans 13 residues. As DNA, the CDR3 is TGTGCCAGCAGCTCCAGTAGAACAGATACGCAGTATTTT. It specifies CASSSSRTDTQYF.

This clone was seen just once. The rearrangement uses TRBV5-1 and TRBJ1-6; D gene ambiguous. The CDR3 is made up of 14 amino acids. Germline values: CDR1 SGHRS, CDR2 YFSETQ. Trimming took 1 base from V and 10 from J, leaving 12 bases between them. CDR3 nucleotides: TGCGCCAGCAGCTTGCCCAGTGTCGGATCACCCCTCCACTTT. Translating it yields CASSLPSVGSPLHF.

The V call is TRBV25-1, the J call TRBJ2-5; D is perhaps TRBD2 (5 bases). The CDR3 extends over 15 amino acids. Germline CDR1 and CDR2: MGHDK and SYGVNS. Between the trimmed V and J ends, which lost 1 base and 4 bases, there was a span of 13 bases. The CDR3 DNA reads TGTGCCAGCAGTGAATTTGGGGTTCTAGCAGAGACCCAGTACTTC. As protein: CASSEFGVLAETQYF.

V is TRBV5-6 and J is TRBJ1-2, with unresolved D. This CDR3 is built from 14 residues. Trimming stripped 0 bases from V and 7 bases from J, with 13 bases between. Germline V gene lookup returns CDR1 SGHDT and CDR2 YYEEEE. As DNA, the CDR3 is TGTGCCAGCAGCTTGGCCGCTATCTTAGGTGGCTACACCTTC. This encodes CASSLAAILGGYTF.

V usage is TRBV6-5 and J usage is TRBJ1-6; D remains unclear. Germline-derived CDR1 and CDR2 are MNHEY and SVGAGI. V gave up 2 bases and J gave up 8 bases, with 7 bases separating them. CDR3 length equals 13 residues. The CDR3 DNA is TGTGCCAGCAGTTACAACCGGGATTCACCCCTCCACTTT. Translating it yields CASSYNRDSPLHF.

There are a few counts of this clone. This chain links TRBV6-1 with TRBJ2-3, with unresolved D. In germline, CDR1 is MNHNS, CDR2 SASEGT. V was clipped by 6 bases and J by 0 bases, with 13 bases between them. This CDR3 is built from 15 residues. CDR3 in amino acids: CASRDRTTSTDTQYF. The CDR3 DNA is TGTGCCAGCAGAGACCGTACCACTAGCACAGATACGCAGTATTTT.

This clone showed up just once. The V gene is TRBV2, the J gene TRBJ2-5, with a weak D call TRBD1 (6 bases). Germline values: CDR1 SNHLY, CDR2 FYNNEI. Deletions cut 6 bases from V and 3 bases from J, with 8 bases between. This CDR3 region has 12 residues. The CDR3 nucleotides read TGTGCCAGCAGAAGACAGGAAGAGACCCAGTACTTC. It yields the protein CASRRQEETQYF.

The genes are TRBV30 and TRBJ2-1; no definite D call. Deletions cut 2 bases from V and 9 bases from J, with 14 bases between. CDR1 and CDR2 (germline): GTSNPN, SVGIG (reference sequence). The CDR3 runs 13 residues. The CDR3 protein is CAWSRFSSTEQFF. Written as DNA, the CDR3 is TGTGCCTGGAGTAGATTTTCGAGTACTGAGCAGTTCTTC.

The genes are TRBV27 and TRBJ1-1, with D hard to call. The V gene lost 6 bases and the J gene lost 1 base, with 12 bases spanning the gap. The CDR3 covers 14 residues. The germline CDR1 and CDR2 sequences are MNHEY and SMNVEV (reference sequence). CDR3 sequence reads: CASSGVTGNTEAFF. The CDR3 bases are TGTGCCAGCAGCGGGGTGACGGGGAACACTGAAGCTTTCTTT.

The chain couples TRBV27 to TRBJ1-1; D not resolved. Per the germline V gene, CDR1 is MNHEY and CDR2 is SMNVEV (reference sequence). The CDR3 runs 15 residues. Between the trimmed V and J ends, which lost 3 bases and 5 bases, there was a span of 16 bases. In DNA, the CDR3 is TGTGCCAGCAGTTTGAAGGGTGGGTCGGGAACTGAAGCTTTCTTT. Protein: CASSLKGGSGTEAFF.

The chain couples TRBV10-3 to TRBJ2-3; TRBD2 agrees at 10 bases. The CDR3 has 15 residues. Germline CDR1 and CDR2: ENHRY and SYGVKD. V lost 8 bases to trimming and J lost 0 bases; unmatched junction nucleotides: 5. CDR3 in amino acids: CAIGRTSGSTDTQYF. CDR3 bases: TGTGCCATCGGGAGGACTAGCGGTAGCACAGATACGCAGTATTTT.

The V gene is TRBV6-1, the J gene TRBJ1-5, with D unclear. V lost 7 bases and J 14 bases, leaving 27 bases between the germline ends. The CDR3 is 15 residues long. Germline V gene sequence: CDR1 MNHNS, CDR2 SASEGT. The CDR3 nucleotides are TGTGCCAGCACCCCGCTGGGTGCGTCCCTTAAGGTGGAGCATTTT. It codes for CASTPLGASLKVEHF.

The chain has TRBV5-6 and TRBJ1-1, with TRBD1 identical over 8 bases. Trimming cost V 0 bases and J 6 bases; bases outside gene matches: 4. The germline V gene encodes CDR1 SGHDT and CDR2 YYEEEE. The CDR3 runs to 14 residues. As DNA, the CDR3 is TGTGCCAGCAGCTTGGTAGCAGGGGGCCCTGAAGCTTTCTTT. This gives the protein CASSLVAGGPEAFF.

The rearrangement joins TRBV5-1 to TRBJ2-1; D gene uncertain. Trimming pared 0 bases from V and 5 bases from J, leaving 9 bases between. This CDR3 has 14 residues. Germline V lookup: CDR1 SGHRS, CDR2 YFSETQ. The CDR3 loop is CASSLAIQNNEQFF. In nucleotides, the CDR3 is TGCGCCAGCAGCTTGGCGATCCAGAACAATGAGCAGTTCTTC.

The chain links TRBV16 to TRBJ2-7; D perhaps matches TRBD1 (6 bases). The CDR3 spans 16 residues. V was trimmed by 0 bases and J by 3 bases, leaving 15 bases between them. Germline V gene sequence: CDR1 KGHSY, CDR2 FQNENV. The CDR3 DNA is TGTGCCAGCAGCCAATCGACAGGCTCCTTCGTCTACGAGCAGTACTTC. As protein: CASSQSTGSFVYEQYF.

The CDR3 coding sequence is TGTGCCTGGAGAAGGGGACCCTATGGCTACACCTTC. This sequence encodes CAWRRGPYGYTF. The chain joins TRBV30 to TRBJ1-2, with D perhaps TRBD1 (5 bases). Trimming pared 3 bases from V and 4 bases from J, leaving 9 bases between. CDR3 size: 12 residues. Germline V gene data show CDR1 as GTSNPN and CDR2 as SVGIG (reference sequence).

This chain links TRBV5-1 with TRBJ2-2; D remains unclear. Germline loops: CDR1 SGHRS, CDR2 YFSETQ. Deletions cut 4 bases from V and 8 bases from J, with 18 bases between. This CDR3 has 15 amino acids. CDR3: CASSGPDPGRGELFF. The CDR3 nucleotides read TGCGCCAGCAGCGGACCGGACCCAGGAAGAGGGGAGCTGTTTTTT.

The sample holds a few counts of this clone. The sample holds other DNA sequences that translate to the same CDR3. The rearrangement uses TRBV18 and TRBJ2-5, with TRBD2 matching 11 bases. Trimming cost V 3 bases and J 2 bases; bases outside gene matches: 5. The length of the CDR3 is 16 residues. Germline CDR1 and CDR2: KGHSH and LQKENI. Here the CDR3 DNA reads TGTGCCAGCTCACCTTTGCTAGCGGGAGGACAAGAGACCCAGTACTTC. This translates into CASSPLLAGGQETQYF.

The chain couples TRBV29-1 to TRBJ1-5; D not resolved. Between the trimmed V and J ends, which lost 7 bases and 2 bases, there was a span of 15 bases. Germline lookup yields CDR1 SQVTM and CDR2 ANQGSEA. This CDR3 region has 14 residues. CDR3 coding DNA: TGCAGCGCCCCAGAGTTTGGGGGCAATCAGCCCCAGCATTTT. Protein: CSAPEFGGNQPQHF. Combining the CDR3 with reference TRBV29-1 and TRBJ1-5 gives the whole variable domain SAVISQKPSRDICQRGTSLTIQCQVDSQVTMMFWYRQQPGQSLTLIATANQGSEATYESGFVIDKFPISRPNLTFSTLTVSNMSPEDSSIYLCSAPEFGGNQPQHFGDGTRLSIL.